Following are 29 T cell receptor beta chains from one sample sequenced in a study of monozygotic twins with inflammatory bowel disease. TCRdb reprocessed the 5' RACE reads and keeps a single row for each CDR3 protein, giving no DNA. With over 350,000 distinct CDR3 sequences in the sample, the ten largest clones hold 2.5% to 3%. Sequenced material: blood. These receptors all come from a human donor with ulcerative colitis or Crohn's disease, or a healthy co-twin of an affected twin (not recorded which).

The chain is built from TRBV7-9 and TRBJ1-1; TCRdb's D call of TRBD1 is untestable without DNA. CDR3 size: 14 residues. CDR1 SEHNR and CDR2 FQNEAQ come from the germline V gene (reference sequence). The CDR3 protein is CASRRSGEDTEAFF.

V gene TRBV20-1 combines with J gene TRBJ2-3; TCRdb names TRBD1, which stays unverified in the absence of DNA. This CDR3 has 14 residues. Germline V gene sequence: CDR1 DFQATT, CDR2 SNEGSKA (reference sequence). The CDR3: CSLEGQSSTDTQYF.

This chain connects TRBV6-5 to TRBJ1-6. The CDR3 totals 16 residues. Germline V gene data show CDR1 as MNHEY and CDR2 as SVGAGI. This CDR3 is CASSYGGSSYNSPLHF.

This sequence joins TRBV5-6 and TRBJ2-3; TCRdb's D gene call, TRBD1, goes unchecked for lack of DNA. Germline CDR1 reads SGHDT; CDR2 reads YYEEEE. The CDR3 spans 14 residues. The chain's CDR3 is CASSLLGQTDTQYF.

The chain joins TRBV7-3 to TRBJ2-1; without DNA, the TCRdb call of TRBD1 cannot be checked. CDR1 and CDR2 (germline): SGHTA, FQGTGA. This CDR3 comprises 16 residues. This CDR3 reads CASSSMGQGSYNEQFF.

This chain links TRBV12-3 or TRBV12-4 with TRBJ2-2; TCRdb's D call of TRBD1 is untestable without DNA. The CDR3 is 19 residues long. This chain's CDR3 is CASSARTPGQGNVAGELFF.

The chain joins TRBV5-1 to TRBJ2-7; the TCRdb call, TRBD2, lacks DNA for checking. The CDR3 consists of 15 residues. The germline CDR1 and CDR2 sequences are SGHRS and YFSETQ. CDR3 in amino acids: CASSPIGGTAYEQYF.

The gene calls are TRBV6-2 or TRBV6-3 and TRBJ1-4; TCRdb outputs TRBD1, but without DNA this stays unchecked. The CDR3 sequence is 15 residues long. In germline, CDR1 is MNHEY, CDR2 SVGEGT. The CDR3 reads CASSYGQTTNEKLFF.

V and J are TRBV18 and TRBJ2-7; absent DNA, TCRdb's TRBD1 call cannot be checked. CDR1 is KGHSH, CDR2 LQKENI, per germline. CDR3 length: 14 residues. The chain's CDR3 is CASSPGTEIYEQYF.

This rearrangement joins TRBV6-5 to TRBJ2-7. The CDR3 is 11 amino acids. Per the germline V gene, CDR1 is MNHEY and CDR2 is SVGAGI. CDR3 region: CASSQNYEQYF.

The chain has TRBV4-1 and TRBJ2-5. This CDR3 is built from 15 residues. CDR1 and CDR2 (germline): MGHRA, YSYEKL. CDR3 region: CASSQYYGSAETQYF.

The chain links TRBV5-1 to TRBJ1-2; TCRdb's D call, TRBD1, is unchecked because there is no DNA. Germline lookup yields CDR1 SGHRS and CDR2 YFSETQ. The CDR3 extends over 12 amino acids. The chain's CDR3 is CASSFQGDGYTF.

The rearrangement uses TRBV9 and TRBJ1-6. The germline V gene has CDR1 SGDLS and CDR2 YYNGEE. This CDR3 comprises 14 residues. The CDR3 region is CASSLGFLDSPLHF.

The chain recombines TRBV5-4 with TRBJ1-1. Germline values: CDR1 SGHNT, CDR2 YYREEE (reference sequence). The CDR3 totals 14 residues. The CDR3 reads CASSLGSRDTEAFF.

The chain uses TRBV12-3 or TRBV12-4 and TRBJ2-7; TCRdb picks TRBD1, but there is no DNA to check that call. The CDR3 covers 13 residues. The CDR3 sequence is CASSFVSGAEQYF.

The chain couples TRBV5-6 to TRBJ1-2; TCRdb names TRBD1, which stays unverified in the absence of DNA. The CDR3 runs 14 residues. CDR1 and CDR2 from the germline V gene are SGHDT and YYEEEE. CDR3 amino acids: CASSWGQSGYGYTF.

This chain joins TRBV5-5 and TRBJ1-5. Looked up from germline, CDR1 is SGHKS and CDR2 is YYEKEE (reference sequence). This CDR3 has 14 residues. The CDR3: CASSLAGQKQPQHF.

The chain uses TRBV6-2 or TRBV6-3 and TRBJ2-3. Per the germline V gene, CDR1 is MNHEY and CDR2 is SVGEGT. The CDR3 runs to 14 residues. The CDR3 is CASRPRISTDTQYF.

The chain has TRBV5-4 and TRBJ2-1. The CDR3 length is 14 residues. Germline CDR1 reads SGHNT; CDR2 reads YYREEE (reference sequence). CDR3 amino acids: CASSLGVRRHEQFF.

This chain's CDR3 is CASRTGVGSDTQYF. The rearrangement joins TRBV5-6 to TRBJ2-3; TCRdb gives TRBD1 as the D gene, but with no DNA this cannot be confirmed. This CDR3 region has 14 residues. Germline V gene data show CDR1 as SGHDT and CDR2 as YYEEEE.

CDR3 sequence: CASSYPGQVGSPLHF. The gene calls are TRBV6-2 or TRBV6-3 and TRBJ1-6; the D call of TRBD1 rests on TCRdb alone, since no DNA is present to check it. This CDR3 spans 15 amino acids. Germline CDR1 and CDR2: MNHEY and SVGEGT.

This rearrangement joins TRBV24-1 to TRBJ2-7; TCRdb picks TRBD1, but there is no DNA to check that call. The length of the CDR3 is 16 residues. Germline V gene data show CDR1 as KGHDR and CDR2 as SFDVKD. This CDR3 is CATSDPSGGGRSEQYF.

This chain joins TRBV5-1 and TRBJ1-1; TCRdb picks TRBD1, but there is no DNA to check that call. Germline V gene sequence: CDR1 SGHRS, CDR2 YFSETQ. The CDR3 covers 14 residues. The CDR3 spells CASRTGNQNTEAFF.

CDR3: CASSLLAGTSGYNEQFF. The chain links TRBV28 to TRBJ2-1; TCRdb selects TRBD2, and the lack of DNA leaves this call unchecked. There are 17 residues in the CDR3. CDR1 is MDHEN and CDR2 is SYDVKM in the germline V gene.

The V gene is TRBV12-3 or TRBV12-4, the J gene TRBJ2-7; absent DNA, TCRdb's TRBD1 call cannot be checked. The CDR3 sequence is 15 residues long. The CDR3 loop reads CASSLTRQGSYEQYF.

This chain links TRBV20-1 with TRBJ2-1; the TRBD2 assignment by TCRdb is unverifiable without DNA. Germline V gives CDR1 DFQATT, CDR2 SNEGSKA (reference sequence). The CDR3 covers 14 residues. CDR3 in amino acids: CSAVRTSGVNEQFF.

The chain uses TRBV9 and TRBJ1-3. This CDR3 is 15 amino acids long. Germline values: CDR1 SGDLS, CDR2 YYNGEE. CDR3 sequence: CASSVGGQPGNTIYF.

The CDR3 spells CASSLTTQGGGPEFF. The chain carries TRBV11-1 and TRBJ2-1; there is no DNA to check the TCRdb D call of TRBD1. The CDR3 runs to 15 residues. Germline loops: CDR1 SGHAT, CDR2 FQDESV (reference sequence).

The chain employs TRBV6-1 and TRBJ2-7; the D call of TRBD1 rests on TCRdb alone, since no DNA is present to check it. CDR1 is MNHNS, CDR2 SASEGT, per germline. The CDR3 spans 15 residues. This CDR3 is CASTPNPDRPYEQYF.